This T cell receptor (beta chain) comes out of a study of regulatory T cells in long-lasting Graves disease. Study overall: Antithyroid drugs had been taken under 3 months by newly diagnosed Graves' patients.

Sequencing libraries for TCR beta were prepared with iRepertoire HTBI primers and Arm-PCR of CDR3 regions. TCRdb passed the multiplex PCR reads through MiXCR, listing each CDR3 protein once. The sample has 600,000 to 650,000 distinct CDR3 sequences, roughly 15% seen once. Per germline, CDR1 MDHEN and CDR2 SYDVKM. The V end was cut by 4 bases, the J end by 3 bases, with 27 bases between. This CDR3 contains 19 residues. This clonotype was detected many times. Time point here: newly diagnosed GD, antithyroid drugs for less than 3 months. There was RNA extracted from PBMCs, and the TCR library was made from it. These data were also reused for a study on T cells in Graves' hyperthyroidism and ophthalmopathy. According to that study: The model predicted ophthalmopathy a median roughly six months before onset.

This sequence joins TRBV28 and TRBJ1-2, with D perhaps TRBD1 (6 bases). This TCR was recovered from a woman between 25 and 40 years old with Graves disease. Sequencing used peripheral blood mononuclear cells (PBMCs), obtained at new diagnosis, from a patient treated with antithyroid drugs. CDR3 nucleotides: TGTGCCAGCAGTTCAATCCGGGACACGGGAGGGTCGGGGCACTATGGCTACACCTTC. Translating gives CASSSIRDTGGSGHYGYTF.